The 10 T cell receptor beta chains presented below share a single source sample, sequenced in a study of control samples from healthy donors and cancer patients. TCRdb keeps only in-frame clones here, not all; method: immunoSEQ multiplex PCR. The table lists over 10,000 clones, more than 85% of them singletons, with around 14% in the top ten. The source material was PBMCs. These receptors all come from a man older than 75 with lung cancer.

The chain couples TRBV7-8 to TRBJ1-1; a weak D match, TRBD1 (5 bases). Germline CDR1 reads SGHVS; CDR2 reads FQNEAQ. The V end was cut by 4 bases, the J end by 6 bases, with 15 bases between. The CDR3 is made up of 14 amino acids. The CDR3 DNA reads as TGTGCCAGCAGCTCCCCGCGGGGGGGAGCTGAAGCTTTCTTT. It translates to CASSSPRGGAEAFF.

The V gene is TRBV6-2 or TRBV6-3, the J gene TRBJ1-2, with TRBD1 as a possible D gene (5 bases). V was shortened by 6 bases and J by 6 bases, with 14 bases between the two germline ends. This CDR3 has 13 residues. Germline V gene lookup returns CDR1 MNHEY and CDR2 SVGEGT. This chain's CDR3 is CASSLTVGHGYTF. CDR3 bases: TGTGCCAGCAGCCTAACCGTGGGGCATGGCTACACCTTC.

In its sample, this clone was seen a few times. CDR3 in amino acids: CASSEVQNGGQFF. The CDR3 nucleotides read TGCGCCAGCAGTGAGGTTCAAAATGGTGGGCAGTTCTTC. The chain combines TRBV10-1 with TRBJ2-1; the D is unclear. CDR1 and CDR2 from the germline V gene are WNHNN and SYGVQD (reference sequence). V lost 2 bases to trimming and J lost 12 bases, with 14 bases between them. The CDR3 is made up of 13 amino acids.

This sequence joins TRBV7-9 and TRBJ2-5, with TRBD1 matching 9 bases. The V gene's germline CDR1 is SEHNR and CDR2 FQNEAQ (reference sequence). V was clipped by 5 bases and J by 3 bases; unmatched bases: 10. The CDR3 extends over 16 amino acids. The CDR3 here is CASSPWTGVIEETQYF. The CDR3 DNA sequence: TGTGCCAGCAGCCCATGGACAGGGGTTATCGAAGAGACCCAGTACTTC.

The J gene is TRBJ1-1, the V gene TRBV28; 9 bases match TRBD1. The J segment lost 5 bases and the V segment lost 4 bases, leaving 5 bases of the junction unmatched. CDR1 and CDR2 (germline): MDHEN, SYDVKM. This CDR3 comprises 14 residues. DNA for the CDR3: TGTGCCAGCAGTTCACAGGGGGCGTTGACTGAAGCTTTCTTT. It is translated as CASSSQGALTEAFF. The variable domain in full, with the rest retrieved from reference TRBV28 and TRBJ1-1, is DVKVTQSSRYLVKRTGEKVFLECVQDMDHENMFWYRQDPGLGLRLIYFSYDVKMKEKGDIPEGYSVSREKKERFSLILESASTNQTSMYLCASSSQGALTEAFFGQGTRLTVV.

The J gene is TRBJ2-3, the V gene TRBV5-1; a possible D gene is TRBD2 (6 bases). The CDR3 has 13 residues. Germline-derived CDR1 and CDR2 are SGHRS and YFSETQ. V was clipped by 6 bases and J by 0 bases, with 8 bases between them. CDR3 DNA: TGCGCCAGCAAACGGGAGAGCACAGATACGCAGTATTTT. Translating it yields CASKRESTDTQYF.

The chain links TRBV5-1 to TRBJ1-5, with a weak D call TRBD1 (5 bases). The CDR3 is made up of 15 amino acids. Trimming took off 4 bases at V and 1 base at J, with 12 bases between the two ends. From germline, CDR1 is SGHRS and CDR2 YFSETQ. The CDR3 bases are TGCGCCAGCAGCCCTGGGTCAGGGAGCAATCAGCCCCAGCATTTT. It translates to CASSPGSGSNQPQHF.

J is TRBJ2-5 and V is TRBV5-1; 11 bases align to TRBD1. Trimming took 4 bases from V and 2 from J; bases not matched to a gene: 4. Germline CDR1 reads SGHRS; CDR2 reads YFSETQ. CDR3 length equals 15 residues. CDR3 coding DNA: TGCGCCAGCAGCCCCTGGGACAGGGGGCAAGAGACCCAGTACTTC. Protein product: CASSPWDRGQETQYF.

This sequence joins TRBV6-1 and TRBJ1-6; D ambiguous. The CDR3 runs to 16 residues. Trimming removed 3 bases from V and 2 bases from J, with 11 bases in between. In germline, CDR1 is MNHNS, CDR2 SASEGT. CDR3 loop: CASSDQETAYNSPLHF. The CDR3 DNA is TGTGCCAGCAGTGATCAGGAGACCGCCTATAATTCACCCCTCCACTTT.

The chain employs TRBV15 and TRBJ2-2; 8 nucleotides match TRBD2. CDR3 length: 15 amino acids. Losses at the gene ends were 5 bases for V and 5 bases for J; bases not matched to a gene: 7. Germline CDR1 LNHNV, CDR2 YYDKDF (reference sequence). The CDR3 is CATSLTSVDTGELFF. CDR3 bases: TGTGCCACCAGCCTGACTAGCGTGGATACCGGGGAGCTGTTTTTT. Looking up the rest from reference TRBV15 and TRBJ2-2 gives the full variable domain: DAMVIQNPRYQVTQFGKPVTLSCSQTLNHNVMYWYQQKSSQAPKLLFHYYDKDFNNEADTPDNFQSRRPNTSFCFLDIRSPGLGDTAMYLCATSLTSVDTGELFFGEGSRLTVL.